What follows describes a single TCR beta chain. This sample stems from a study of blood T cell repertoires in COVID-19. This CDR3 is 15 amino acids long. The V gene lost 2 bases and the J gene lost 3 bases, with 15 bases spanning the gap. CDR1 and CDR2 (germline): SGHNT, YYREEE (reference sequence). Some clones are missing from TCRdb's copy, which holds only in-frame ones; the method was immunoSEQ multiplex PCR. The top ten hold roughly 8.7% of the sample, which has about 180,000 clones, roughly 83% seen once. Enrollees, about 18 to 100 years old, lived in 20 to 25 US areas. This sequence was found in a woman younger than 45 who had recovered from COVID-19. The source material was PBMCs or T cells enriched from blood (not recorded which). The chain employs TRBV5-4 and TRBJ2-7; D is possibly TRBD1 (6 bases). The CDR3 nucleotides read TGTGCCAGCAGCTTTGGTCAGGGGAATCGCTACGAGCAGTACTTC. Translation: CASSFGQGNRYEQYF.